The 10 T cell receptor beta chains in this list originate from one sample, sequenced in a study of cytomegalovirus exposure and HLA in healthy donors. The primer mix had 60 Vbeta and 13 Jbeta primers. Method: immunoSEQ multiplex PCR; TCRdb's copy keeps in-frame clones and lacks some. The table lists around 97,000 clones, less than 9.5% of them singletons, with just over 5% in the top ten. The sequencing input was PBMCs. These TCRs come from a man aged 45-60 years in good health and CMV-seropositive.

For the CDR3, the DNA is TGTGCCAGTAGACCGGGACAGGGGGTTTACGAGCAGTACTTC. Its protein is CASRPGQGVYEQYF. This chain joins TRBV19 and TRBJ2-7; 11 bases match TRBD1. Trimming at V came to 6 bases and at J to 4 bases, leaving 5 bases not matched to a gene. Looked up from germline, CDR1 is LNHDA and CDR2 is SQIVND (reference sequence). The CDR3 runs 14 residues.

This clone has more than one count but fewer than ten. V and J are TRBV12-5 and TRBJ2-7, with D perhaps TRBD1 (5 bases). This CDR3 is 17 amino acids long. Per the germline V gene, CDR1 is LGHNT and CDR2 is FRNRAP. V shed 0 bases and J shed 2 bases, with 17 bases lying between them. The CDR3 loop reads CASGLVPGRDRAYEQYF. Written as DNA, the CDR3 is TGTGCTAGTGGTTTGGTCCCGGGTCGAGACAGAGCCTACGAGCAGTACTTC.

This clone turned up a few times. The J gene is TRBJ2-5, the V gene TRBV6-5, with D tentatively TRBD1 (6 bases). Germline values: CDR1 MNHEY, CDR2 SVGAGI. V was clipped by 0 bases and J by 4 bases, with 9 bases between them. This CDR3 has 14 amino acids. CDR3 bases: TGTGCCAGCAGTTACTCTGGGGGCGTAGAGACCCAGTACTTC. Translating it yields CASSYSGGVETQYF.

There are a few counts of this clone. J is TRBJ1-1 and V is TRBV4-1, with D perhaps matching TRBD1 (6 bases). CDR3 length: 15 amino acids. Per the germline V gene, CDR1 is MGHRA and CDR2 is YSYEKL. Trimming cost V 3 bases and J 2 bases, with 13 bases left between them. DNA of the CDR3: TGCGCCAGCAGCCATCAAACAGGGTTTAACACTGAAGCTTTCTTT. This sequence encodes CASSHQTGFNTEAFF.

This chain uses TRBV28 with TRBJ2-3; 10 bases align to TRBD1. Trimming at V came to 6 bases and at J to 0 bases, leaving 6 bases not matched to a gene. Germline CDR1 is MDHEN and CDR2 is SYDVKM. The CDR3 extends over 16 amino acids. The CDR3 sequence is CASSPMTGGSTDTQYF. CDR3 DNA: TGTGCCAGCAGCCCGATGACAGGGGGCAGCACAGATACGCAGTATTTT.

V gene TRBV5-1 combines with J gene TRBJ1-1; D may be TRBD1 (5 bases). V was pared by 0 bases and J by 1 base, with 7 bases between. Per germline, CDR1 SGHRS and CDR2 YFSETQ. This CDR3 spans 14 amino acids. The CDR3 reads CASSLGQQNTEAFF. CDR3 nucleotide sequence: TGCGCCAGCAGCTTGGGACAGCAGAACACTGAAGCTTTCTTT.

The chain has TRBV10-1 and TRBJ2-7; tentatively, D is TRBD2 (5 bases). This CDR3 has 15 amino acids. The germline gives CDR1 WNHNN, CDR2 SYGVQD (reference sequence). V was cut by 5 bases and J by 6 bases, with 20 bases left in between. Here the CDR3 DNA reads TGCGCCAGCAGTAAACCGGGATCTCAGACGGGCGAGCAGTACTTC. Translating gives CASSKPGSQTGEQYF.

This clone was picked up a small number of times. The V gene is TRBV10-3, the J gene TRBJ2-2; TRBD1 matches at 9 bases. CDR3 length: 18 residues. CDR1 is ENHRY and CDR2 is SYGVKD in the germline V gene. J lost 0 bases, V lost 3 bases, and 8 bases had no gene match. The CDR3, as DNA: TGTGCCATCAGTGACAAGAGGGGACAGGGAACGAACACCGGGGAGCTGTTTTTT. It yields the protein CAISDKRGQGTNTGELFF.

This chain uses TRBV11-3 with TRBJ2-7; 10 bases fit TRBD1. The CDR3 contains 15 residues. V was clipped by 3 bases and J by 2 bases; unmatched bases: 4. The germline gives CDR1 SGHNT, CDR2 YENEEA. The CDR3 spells CASSFRDRGTYEQYF. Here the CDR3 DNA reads TGTGCCAGCAGCTTCCGGGACAGGGGTACCTACGAGCAGTACTTC.

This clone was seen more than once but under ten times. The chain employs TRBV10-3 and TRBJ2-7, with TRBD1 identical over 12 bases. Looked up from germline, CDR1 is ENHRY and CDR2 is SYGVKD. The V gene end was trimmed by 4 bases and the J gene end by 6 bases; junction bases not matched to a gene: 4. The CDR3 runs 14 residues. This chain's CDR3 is CAISVGTGGAEQYF. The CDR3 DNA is TGTGCCATCAGTGTGGGGACAGGGGGCGCCGAGCAGTACTTC.